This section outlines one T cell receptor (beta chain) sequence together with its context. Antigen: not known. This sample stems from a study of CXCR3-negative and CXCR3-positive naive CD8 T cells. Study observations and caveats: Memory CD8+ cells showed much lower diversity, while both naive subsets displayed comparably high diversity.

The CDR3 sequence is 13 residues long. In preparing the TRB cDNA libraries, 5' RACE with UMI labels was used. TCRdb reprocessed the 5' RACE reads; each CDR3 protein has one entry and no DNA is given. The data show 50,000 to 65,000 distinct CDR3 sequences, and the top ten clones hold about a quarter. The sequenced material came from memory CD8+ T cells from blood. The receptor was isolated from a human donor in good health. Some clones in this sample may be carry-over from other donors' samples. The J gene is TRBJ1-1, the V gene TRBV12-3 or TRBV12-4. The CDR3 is CASSFEGRTEAFF.